The source of this TCR beta chain is a study of siplizumab effects on memory and regulatory T cells. Each sample yielded roughly 9.3 x 10^4 assayed TCR templates. Some clones are missing from TCRdb's copy, which holds only in-frame ones; the method was immunoSEQ multiplex PCR. In the table there are under 110,000 clones, about nine tenths of which are singletons. On this clone itself: What it recognizes is unknown.

General study findings and limits: Proliferating siplizumab-culture Treg suppressive function went unconfirmed. A major contribution to the alloresponse seemed to be made by naive T cells, which seemed more diverse than memory cells.

Trimming shortened V by 2 bases and J by 9 bases, and 20 bases separated the two germline ends. CDR1 and CDR2 (germline): MGHRA, YSYEKL. The CDR3 has 16 amino acids. The clonotype was recovered from a human donor in good health. Sequencing input: non-Treg CD4+ T cells sorted from blood. The genes are TRBV4-1 and TRBJ2-1; D is undetermined. The CDR3 sequence: CASSQFGVKALVEQFF. The CDR3 DNA follows: TGCGCCAGCAGCCAATTCGGTGTGAAGGCCTTGGTTGAGCAGTTCTTC.